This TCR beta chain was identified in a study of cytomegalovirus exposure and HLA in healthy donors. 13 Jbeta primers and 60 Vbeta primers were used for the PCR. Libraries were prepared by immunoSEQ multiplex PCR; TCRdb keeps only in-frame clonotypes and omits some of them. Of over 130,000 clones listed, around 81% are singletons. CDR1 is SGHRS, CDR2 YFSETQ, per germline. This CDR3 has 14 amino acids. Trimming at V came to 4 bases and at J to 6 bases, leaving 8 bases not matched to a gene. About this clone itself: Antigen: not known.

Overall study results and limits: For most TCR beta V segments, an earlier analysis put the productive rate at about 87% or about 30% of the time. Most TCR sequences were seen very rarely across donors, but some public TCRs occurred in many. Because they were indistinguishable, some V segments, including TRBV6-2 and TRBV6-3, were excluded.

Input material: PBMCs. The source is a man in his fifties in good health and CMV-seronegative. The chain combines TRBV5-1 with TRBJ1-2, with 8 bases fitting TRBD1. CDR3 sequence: CASSRDRGPDGYTF. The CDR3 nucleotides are TGCGCCAGCAGCAGAGACAGGGGCCCGGATGGCTACACCTTC.